Reported below is one T cell receptor (beta chain). Its target is unknown. The data were obtained in a study of identical twins. Study-wide results and limits: The models gave estimates that fell short of the out-of-frame TCR alpha sharing seen in monozygotic twins. Researchers reported weaker excess twin sharing in beta out-of-frame sequences.

A universal primer site was added by template switching, and unique molecular identifiers were carried by the cDNA. From the 5' RACE reads, TCRdb called clonotypes with MiXCR, one entry per CDR3 protein. The table records 450,000 or so distinct CDR3 sequences, 11% to 15% of them present only once. This sample also belongs to another study, concerning yellow fever vaccine responses in identical twins.

Input material: CD4+ T cells sorted from blood. The clonotype was recovered from a woman between 18 and 30 years old in good health.

The CDR3 sequence: CASSFSGTSGSNEQFF. The DNA for the CDR3 is TGTGCCAGCAGCTTTTCCGGGACTAGCGGGTCGAATGAGCAGTTCTTC. The V call is TRBV7-2, the J call TRBJ2-1, with 12 bases aligning to TRBD2. CDR3 length: 16 amino acids. The J segment lost 7 bases and the V segment lost 3 bases, leaving 7 bases of the junction unmatched. Germline values: CDR1 SGHTA, CDR2 FQGNSA.